This TCR beta chain emerged from a study of blood T cell repertoires in COVID-19. Study summary: The study drew acute and convalescent COVID-19 samples from the United States, Italy and Spain.

The CDR3 consists of 16 residues. V lost 2 bases and J lost 0, with 10 bases in between. CDR1 is ENHRY, CDR2 SYGVKD, per germline. Original analysis: Reference gene primer amplification gave estimated nucleated cell counts. Sequenced by immunoSEQ multiplex PCR; TCRdb stores in-frame clones only, minus some. From that table come the V and J calls and clone size; the DNA was used to work out D and trimming. The sample carries some 320,000 clones, around 89% recorded once. The sample was peripheral blood. The clonotype comes from a woman aged 25 to 39 who had recovered from COVID-19. The gene calls are TRBV10-3 and TRBJ2-2, with D unresolved. The CDR3, as DNA: TGTGCCATCAGTGAGGGCCCTCCCACGAACACCGGGGAGCTGTTTTTT. It is translated as CAISEGPPTNTGELFF.